A single sample gave rise to the 18 T cell receptor beta chains below, sequenced in a study of CD8+ T cells in alopecia areata. Treatment specified: oral pan-JAK inhibitor, 5-10 mg twice daily. The sequencing template was cDNA reverse transcribed from extracted RNA. Assay used: immunoSEQ multiplex PCR; TCRdb lists only in-frame clones, some missing. The sample has about 120,000 clones, 53% seen once. The source was CD4+ T cells sorted from blood, collected at week 4, from a patient treated with tofacitinib. The receptors come from a human donor with alopecia areata.

The chain combines TRBV4-1 with TRBJ2-7; 11 bases agree with TRBD2. CDR1 MGHRA and CDR2 YSYEKL come from the germline V gene. The CDR3 consists of 15 residues. With V trimmed by 5 bases and J by 4 bases, 7 bases remained unmatched. This CDR3 is CASSDWTSGQYEQYF. The CDR3 DNA follows: TGCGCCAGCAGCGATTGGACTAGCGGGCAATACGAGCAGTACTTC.

This clone was recorded a few times. The chain recombines TRBV29-1 with TRBJ2-1, with 10 bases that match TRBD2. V shed 6 bases and J 7 bases; nucleotides not matched to a gene: 9. Per germline, CDR1 SQVTM and CDR2 ANQGSEA. The CDR3 is 14 residues long. The CDR3 DNA sequence: TGCAGCGTCCTCACTCTAGCGGGAGATAATGAGCAGTTCTTC. Translating it yields CSVLTLAGDNEQFF.

The rearrangement uses TRBV29-1 and TRBJ2-2; no clear D gene. Germline V gives CDR1 SQVTM, CDR2 ANQGSEA. This CDR3 contains 12 residues. V gave up 5 bases and J gave up 6 bases, with 10 bases separating them. CDR3 residues: CSVRSSPGELFF. CDR3 coding DNA: TGCAGCGTTCGGAGTAGCCCCGGGGAGCTGTTTTTT.

The chain carries TRBV4-1 and TRBJ1-1; D ambiguous. The CDR3 totals 15 residues. The germline V and J ends were trimmed by 6 bases and 6 bases, with 20 bases remaining between them. Germline V CDR1 and CDR2: MGHRA, YSYEKL. DNA for the CDR3: TGCGCCAGCAGACCAATAGGCCGTGGTAAGGCTGAAGCTTTCTTT. The encoded protein is CASRPIGRGKAEAFF.

The chain combines TRBV30 with TRBJ1-1, with no clear D. Germline CDR1 GTSNPN, CDR2 SVGIG (reference sequence). V lost 2 bases and J lost 10, with 14 bases in between. The CDR3 runs to 12 residues. This chain's CDR3 is CAWSTLSGRAFF. CDR3 in DNA: TGTGCCTGGAGTACACTGAGTGGTCGAGCTTTCTTT.

This clone appeared a few times. The chain uses TRBV5-1 and TRBJ2-6; 7 nucleotides agree with TRBD2. V trimming: 3 bases; J trimming: 0 bases; junction bases outside the gene matches: 12. Germline V lookup: CDR1 SGHRS, CDR2 YFSETQ. This CDR3 is 19 amino acids long. The CDR3 is CASSSRIGTTHSGANVLTF. The CDR3 nucleotides read TGCGCCAGCAGCTCAAGGATCGGGACTACCCACTCTGGGGCCAACGTCCTGACTTTC.

The chain couples TRBV19 to TRBJ2-7; weak D call: TRBD2 (5 bases). Trimming took 3 bases from V and 1 from J, leaving 7 bases between them. Looked up from germline, CDR1 is LNHDA and CDR2 is SQIVND (reference sequence). The CDR3 has 13 amino acids. The CDR3 protein is CASSISESYEQYF. DNA of the CDR3: TGTGCCAGTAGTATTAGCGAGTCCTACGAGCAGTACTTC.

The chain couples TRBV30 to TRBJ1-5; a weak D match, TRBD1 (6 bases). Trimming cost V 2 bases and J 2 bases, with 10 bases left between them. Germline-derived CDR1 and CDR2 are GTSNPN and SVGIG (reference sequence). CDR3 length: 14 residues. The CDR3 DNA follows: TGTGCCTGGAGTACGTACAGGGGCAATCAGCCCCAGCATTTT. This encodes CAWSTYRGNQPQHF.

This clone was detected only a few times. This rearrangement joins TRBV30 to TRBJ1-1; D gene ambiguous. This CDR3 is built from 14 residues. The germline CDR1 and CDR2 sequences are GTSNPN and SVGIG (reference sequence). V was clipped by 1 base and J by 2 bases, with 11 bases between them. The CDR3 DNA follows: TGTGCCTGGAGTGAGGCAGGAGTCAACACTGAAGCTTTCTTT. Translated, it gives CAWSEAGVNTEAFF.

This clone appeared a few times. The chain has TRBV13 and TRBJ2-7; the D gene is possibly TRBD2 (6 bases). With 5 bases removed from V and 9 bases from J, the gap between germline ends came to 17 bases. Germline V gene data show CDR1 as PRHDT and CDR2 as FYEKMQ (reference sequence). This CDR3 spans 13 amino acids. Written as DNA, the CDR3 is TGTGCCAGCAGCCCGAGGCAGGGAGGAAGGCAGTACTTC. Residues: CASSPRQGGRQYF.

In this sample, this clone turned up a few times. V usage is TRBV28 and J usage is TRBJ1-5, with no clear D. The CDR3 runs to 15 residues. The germline gives CDR1 MDHEN, CDR2 SYDVKM. The germline V and J ends were trimmed by 6 bases and 1 base, with 13 bases remaining between them. The CDR3 coding sequence is TGTGCCAGCAGCCCCAAGGGATCGAGCAATCAGCCCCAGCATTTT. This encodes CASSPKGSSNQPQHF.

The J gene is TRBJ2-1, the V gene TRBV5-1, with 8 nucleotides matching TRBD1. The CDR3 is 18 amino acids. V dropped 4 bases and J dropped 6; count of bases not matched to a gene: 18. CDR1 and CDR2 (germline): SGHRS, YFSETQ. For the CDR3, the DNA is TGCGCCAGCAGCCCCCGAGGGGGCGACAGGGGAGTCGGCAATGAGCAGTTCTTC. Amino acid sequence: CASSPRGGDRGVGNEQFF. Looking up the rest from reference TRBV5-1 and TRBJ2-1 gives the full variable domain: KAGVTQTPRYLIKTRGQQVTLSCSPISGHRSVSWYQQTPGQGLQFLFEYFSETQRNKGNFPGRFSGRQFSNSRSEMNVSTLELGDSALYLCASSPRGGDRGVGNEQFFGPGTRLTVL.

The rearrangement links TRBV25-1 to TRBJ2-1; 7 bases match TRBD2. Germline trimming cut 2 bases from V and 3 bases from J; bases unmatched to any gene: 7. The CDR3 sequence is 16 residues long. Germline CDR1 reads MGHDK; CDR2 reads SYGVNS. Here the CDR3 DNA reads TGTGCCAGCAGTGAACCAGGCGGCGGGAGCTACAATGAGCAGTTCTTC. Translated, it gives CASSEPGGGSYNEQFF.

There are a few counts of this clone. This rearrangement joins TRBV29-1 to TRBJ1-4, with D tentatively TRBD1 (6 bases). V was trimmed by 7 bases and J by 4 bases, leaving 16 bases between them. CDR3 size: 14 residues. CDR1 is SQVTM and CDR2 is ANQGSEA in the germline V gene. The CDR3 spells CSAETTGLNEKLFF. The CDR3 nucleotides read TGCAGCGCCGAGACGACAGGACTTAATGAAAAACTGTTTTTT.

This sequence joins TRBV6-6 and TRBJ1-2; no clear D. The CDR3 length is 12 residues. V was pared by 2 bases and J by 8 bases, with 9 bases between. Germline CDR1 and CDR2: MNHNY and SVGAGI (reference sequence). The CDR3 DNA reads as TGTGCCAGCAGTTACCGTGAGGGCGGCTACACCTTC. Translation: CASSYREGGYTF.

The rearrangement uses TRBV14 and TRBJ2-1; TRBD2 matches at 11 bases. Germline lookup yields CDR1 SGHDN and CDR2 FVKESK. Losses at the gene ends were 4 bases for V and 2 bases for J; bases not matched to a gene: 1. The CDR3 covers 15 residues. CDR3 loop: CASSLSGGAYNEQFF. The CDR3 DNA reads TGTGCCAGCAGCCTTAGCGGGGGGGCCTACAATGAGCAGTTCTTC.

V is TRBV30 and J is TRBJ2-3; 14 positions match TRBD2. The CDR3 consists of 17 residues. Germline lookup yields CDR1 GTSNPN and CDR2 SVGIG (reference sequence). Trimming took 2 bases from V and 6 from J; bases not matched to a gene: 10. The CDR3 sequence: CAWSTPTSGGARDTQYF. The CDR3 coding sequence is TGTGCCTGGAGTACCCCGACTAGCGGGGGGGCCAGGGATACGCAGTATTTT.

This clone was detected only a few times. The chain carries TRBV5-1 and TRBJ1-3, with 8 bases fitting TRBD1. Germline values: CDR1 SGHRS, CDR2 YFSETQ. There are 16 residues in the CDR3. After removal of 4 bases from V and 4 bases from J, the junction contained 10 bases not matched to a gene. The CDR3 reads CASSKLTGDFGNTIYF. CDR3 DNA: TGCGCCAGCAGCAAACTGACAGGGGACTTCGGAAACACCATATATTTT. Combining the CDR3 with reference TRBV5-1 and TRBJ1-3 gives the whole variable domain KAGVTQTPRYLIKTRGQQVTLSCSPISGHRSVSWYQQTPGQGLQFLFEYFSETQRNKGNFPGRFSGRQFSNSRSEMNVSTLELGDSALYLCASSKLTGDFGNTIYFGEGSWLTVV.